Below, 10 T cell receptor beta chains from the same sample are listed, as sequenced in a study of T cells after yellow fever vaccination. One entry per CDR3 protein results from TCRdb running MiXCR on the 5' RACE reads. The data contain some 300,000 distinct CDR3 sequences, roughly 8.3% of them singletons. The sample in question was PBMCs, obtained around 45 days after the first yellow fever vaccination. The receptors shown here come from a man younger than 30 who received the YFV17D yellow fever vaccine.

J is TRBJ1-2 and V is TRBV7-9; D not resolved. CDR1 is SEHNR, CDR2 FQNEAQ, per germline (reference sequence). Trimming removed 5 bases from V and 0 bases from J, with 16 bases in between. The CDR3 has 16 amino acids. CDR3 DNA: TGTGCCAGCAGCCCCAAGCCGGGTGGCACTAACTATGGCTACACCTTC. Amino acids: CASSPKPGGTNYGYTF.

The V call is TRBV27, the J call TRBJ1-2, with 11 bases aligning to TRBD1. The CDR3 has 14 amino acids. With 4 bases clipped from V and 7 bases from J, the junction kept 5 bases outside the gene matches. The germline V gene encodes CDR1 MNHEY and CDR2 SMNVEV (reference sequence). The CDR3 reads CASSSRTGGGGYTF. In DNA, the CDR3 is TGTGCCAGCAGTTCCCGGACAGGGGGCGGTGGCTACACCTTC.

The chain uses TRBV10-3 and TRBJ2-1; 15 bases are a match to TRBD2. V shed 8 bases and J 8 bases; nucleotides not matched to a gene: 7. This CDR3 region has 15 residues. Germline V gene data show CDR1 as ENHRY and CDR2 as SYGVKD. CDR3 bases: TGTGCCATCGGCTGGACTAGCGGGGGGGTTGATGAGCAGTTCTTC. Translation gives CAIGWTSGGVDEQFF.

This chain joins TRBV11-2 and TRBJ2-3, with D tentatively TRBD1 (6 bases). This CDR3 has 15 amino acids. Trimming pared 0 bases from V and 15 bases from J, leaving 22 bases between. Germline V lookup: CDR1 SGHAT, CDR2 FQNNGV. The DNA of the CDR3 is TGTGCCAGCAGCTTAGAGGGACACCTCAGGGATACGTATTATTTT. It encodes CASSLEGHLRDTYYF. The variable domain in full, with the rest retrieved from reference TRBV11-2 and TRBJ2-3, is EAGVAQSPRYKIIEKRQSVAFWCNPISGHATLYWYQQILGQGPKLLIQFQNNGVVDDSQLPKDRFSAERLKGVDSTLKIQPAKLEDSAVYLCASSLEGHLRDTYYFGPGTRLTVL.

The chain joins TRBV29-1 to TRBJ2-6; D is uncertain. V shed 3 bases and J shed 2 bases, with 5 bases lying between them. CDR1 is SQVTM and CDR2 is ANQGSEA in the germline V gene. The CDR3 runs to 13 residues. CDR3 bases: TGCAGCGTTGAGTCAGCTGGGGCCAACGTCCTGACTTTC. This codes for CSVESAGANVLTF.

This clonotype was observed a handful of times. The chain joins TRBV30 to TRBJ1-5, with unresolved D. This CDR3 spans 13 amino acids. Germline-derived CDR1 and CDR2 are GTSNPN and SVGIG (reference sequence). V was cut by 4 bases and J by 0 bases, with 7 bases left in between. The CDR3 protein is CAWNYDSNQPQHF. CDR3 in DNA: TGTGCCTGGAATTACGATAGCAATCAGCCCCAGCATTTT.

This clonotype was seen many times. This CDR3 is CASRGTGKTEAFF. CDR3 DNA: TGTGCCAGCCGGGGGACAGGGAAGACTGAAGCTTTCTTT. The rearrangement uses TRBV27 and TRBJ1-1, with 9 nucleotides matching TRBD1. CDR1 is MNHEY and CDR2 is SMNVEV in the germline V gene (reference sequence). V shed 8 bases, J shed 5 bases, and the junction held 6 bases outside the gene matches. The CDR3 has 13 amino acids.

This clonotype was picked up a small number of times. The genes are TRBV10-3 and TRBJ1-1, with D uncertain. Trimming left V 2 bases short and J 7 bases short, with 5 bases between. From germline, CDR1 is ENHRY and CDR2 SYGVKD. The CDR3 runs 11 residues. The CDR3 is CAISETFEAFF. CDR3 DNA: TGTGCCATCAGTGAGACATTTGAAGCTTTCTTT.

This clonotype turned up a few times. The rearrangement joins TRBV5-6 to TRBJ2-7; D uncertain. Trimming shortened V by 4 bases and J by 6 bases, and 11 bases separated the two germline ends. CDR3 length: 12 amino acids. Germline assignment: CDR1 SGHDT and CDR2 YYEEEE. CDR3 in amino acids: CASSGGESEQYF. The CDR3 DNA reads TGTGCCAGCAGCGGCGGCGAGAGCGAGCAGTACTTC.

The sample holds a few counts of this clonotype. V usage is TRBV12-3 or TRBV12-4 and J usage is TRBJ2-3; D call uncertain. The V and J ends lost 4 bases and 5 bases respectively, with 16 bases between them. This CDR3 contains 15 residues. The CDR3 loop reads CASSSSPKGRDTQYF. The CDR3 region has the DNA TGTGCCAGCAGTTCATCTCCCAAGGGTAGAGATACGCAGTATTTT.